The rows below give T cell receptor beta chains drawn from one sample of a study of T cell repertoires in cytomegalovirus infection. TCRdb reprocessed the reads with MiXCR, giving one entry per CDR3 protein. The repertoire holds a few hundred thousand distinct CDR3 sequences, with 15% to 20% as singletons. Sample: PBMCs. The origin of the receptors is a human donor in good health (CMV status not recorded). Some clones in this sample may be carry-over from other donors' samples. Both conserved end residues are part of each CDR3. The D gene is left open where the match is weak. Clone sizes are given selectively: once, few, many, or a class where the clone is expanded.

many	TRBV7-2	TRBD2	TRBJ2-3	TGTGCCAGCAGCCCCGCGGGGGGGCAAGATACGCAGTATTTT	CASSPAGGQDTQYF
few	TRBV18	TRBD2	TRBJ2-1	TGTGCCAGCTCACCGGTCAGCGGGGGCCTCTACAATGAGCAGTTCTTC	CASSPVSGGLYNEQFF
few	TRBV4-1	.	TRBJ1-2	TGCGCCAGCAGCCAAGTGCAGTACTATGGCTACACCTTC	CASSQVQYYGYTF
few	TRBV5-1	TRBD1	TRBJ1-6	TGCGCCAGCGGGGACAGCCCTTCCTCACCCCTCCACTTT	CASGDSPSSPLHF
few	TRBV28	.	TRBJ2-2	TGTGCCAGCAGCCTCGGGACTGTTGAGGCCGGGGAGCTGTTTTTT	CASSLGTVEAGELFF
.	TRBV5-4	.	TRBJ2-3	TGTGCCAGCAGCTCTCGAACCCGTAATCAGGGGAAGGACCCAGATACGCAGTATTTT	CASSSRTRNQGKDPDTQYF
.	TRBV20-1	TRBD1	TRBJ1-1	TGCAGTGCTAGACAGGGGGCGACGAACACTGAAGCTTTCTTT	CSARQGATNTEAFF
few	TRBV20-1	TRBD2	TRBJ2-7	TGCAGTGCTAGCCCTAGCGGGGGCCCCTACGAGCAGTACTTC	CSASPSGGPYEQYF
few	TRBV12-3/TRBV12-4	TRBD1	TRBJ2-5	TGTGCCAGCAGTTTAGGGACAGGGAGAACCCAGTACTTC	CASSLGTGRTQYF
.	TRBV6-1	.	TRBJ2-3	TGTGCCAGCAGTCCGGCGGGGCAGAGCCAGTTCCAGTATTTT	CASSPAGQSQFQYF
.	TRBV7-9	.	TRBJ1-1	TGTGCCAGCAGCTTATCGCAGGGAGGCACTGAAGCTTTCTTT	CASSLSQGGTEAFF
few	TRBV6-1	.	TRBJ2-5	TGTGCCTCACTCCAGGGGGGTGGGGAGACCCAGTACTTC	CASLQGGGETQYF
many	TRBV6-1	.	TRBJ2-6	TGTGCCAGCAGCCCGCTCGTCGGGGATATCTCTGGGGCCAACGTCCTGACTTTC	CASSPLVGDISGANVLTF
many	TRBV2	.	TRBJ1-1	TGTGCCAGCACACAGGGTCGGTTGAACACTGAAGCTTTCTTT	CASTQGRLNTEAFF
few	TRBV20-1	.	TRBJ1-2	TGCAGTGCAACTATAACAGGGTTTGATGGCTACACCTTC	CSATITGFDGYTF
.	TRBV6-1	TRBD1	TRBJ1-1	TGTGCCAGCAGTGCACAGGGGGAGACCACTGAAGCTTTCTTT	CASSAQGETTEAFF
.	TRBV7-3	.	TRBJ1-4	TGTGCCATTACCGGGGGTTACATGTTTGAAAAACTGTTTTTT	CAITGGYMFEKLFF
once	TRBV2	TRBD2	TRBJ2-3	TGTGCCAGCAGTGAATACGGCCTAGCGGGGGGCTCTAGCACAGATACGCAGTATTTT	CASSEYGLAGGSSTDTQYF
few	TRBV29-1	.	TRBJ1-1	TGCAGCGTCGGAGCGGTTAGCACTGAAGCTTTCTTT	CSVGAVSTEAFF
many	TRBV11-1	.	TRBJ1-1	TGTGCCAGCAGCTTAGAAGCGCCAGGCATGAACACTGAAGCTTTCTTT	CASSLEAPGMNTEAFF
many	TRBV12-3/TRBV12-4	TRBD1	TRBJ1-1	TGTGCCAGCAGCGACAGGGGCAACACTGAAGCTTTCTTT	CASSDRGNTEAFF
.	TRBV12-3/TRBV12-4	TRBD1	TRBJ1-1	TGTGCCAGCAGTTTAGCTCCCACACAGGGGGGAGCTTTCTTT	CASSLAPTQGGAFF
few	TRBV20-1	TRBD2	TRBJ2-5	TGCAGTGCTAGAGATCGCCTAGCGGGAAGACAAGAGACCCAGTACTTC	CSARDRLAGRQETQYF
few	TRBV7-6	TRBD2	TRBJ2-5	TGTGCCAGCAGCCCCCAAGCGGGGGGTCAAGAGACCCAGTACTTC	CASSPQAGGQETQYF
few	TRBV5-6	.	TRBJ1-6	TGTGCCAGCAGTCAAGGGGTGCGGTCACCCCTCCACTTT	CASSQGVRSPLHF